The 23 T cell receptor beta chains in this list originate from one sample, sequenced in a study of T cell responses to AZD1222 COVID-19 vaccine. Clones were sequenced by immunoSEQ multiplex PCR, and TCRdb holds only the in-frame ones, with some missing. The sample yields around 130,000 clones, 80% to 95% seen once. The sample here was peripheral blood, taken 28 days after the second AZD1222 dose. Receptors were obtained from an adult who received the AZD1222 COVID-19 vaccine.

The rearrangement joins TRBV4-2 to TRBJ2-7; D gene ambiguous. Germline loops: CDR1 LGHNA, CDR2 YNFKEQ. This CDR3 region has 13 residues. Trimming took 1 base from V and 7 from J, leaving 11 bases between them. The CDR3 is CASSQGGLGEQYF. For the CDR3, the DNA is TGTGCCAGCAGCCAAGGCGGCTTGGGGGAGCAGTACTTC.

This chain connects TRBV5-1 to TRBJ1-4, with no clear D. The V gene lost 4 bases and the J gene lost 7 bases, with 8 bases spanning the gap. From germline, CDR1 is SGHRS and CDR2 YFSETQ. The CDR3 has 12 residues. In DNA form, the CDR3 reads TGCGCCAGCAGCCGCCTCGGTGAAAAACTGTTTTTT. Amino acid sequence: CASSRLGEKLFF.

This clone came up a few times. The chain is built from TRBV9 and TRBJ2-7; TRBD1 aligns across 9 bases. The CDR3 is made up of 13 amino acids. V shed 7 bases and J 0 bases; nucleotides not matched to a gene: 2. The V gene's germline CDR1 is SGDLS and CDR2 YYNGEE. As DNA, the CDR3 is TGTGCCAGCGGGACAGGGCCCTCCTACGAGCAGTACTTC. It translates to CASGTGPSYEQYF.

The V call is TRBV4-3, the J call TRBJ1-4, with unresolved D. Per germline, CDR1 LGHNA and CDR2 YSLEER. The CDR3 contains 14 residues. V was pared by 3 bases and J by 8 bases, with 13 bases between. CDR3 sequence: CASSHTGGREKLFF. The CDR3 nucleotides read TGCGCCAGCAGCCATACGGGTGGGAGGGAAAAACTGTTTTTT.

The chain combines TRBV4-3 with TRBJ1-6; TRBD1 matches at 7 bases. Looked up from germline, CDR1 is LGHNA and CDR2 is YSLEER. V trimming: 0 bases; J trimming: 6 bases; junction bases outside the gene matches: 14. There are 19 residues in the CDR3. CDR3 amino acids: CASSQDRDRVLVGNSPLHF. The CDR3 DNA follows: TGCGCCAGCAGCCAAGACCGAGACAGGGTTCTAGTGGGTAATTCACCCCTCCACTTT.

The CDR3 here is CASRIYSGELFF. The CDR3 coding sequence is TGTGCCAGCCGGATATACAGCGGGGAGCTGTTTTTT. The chain employs TRBV2 and TRBJ2-2, with unresolved D. V lost 8 bases to trimming and J lost 7 bases, with 11 bases between them. CDR1 and CDR2 from the germline V gene are SNHLY and FYNNEI. The CDR3 sequence is 12 residues long.

The rearrangement links TRBV6-5 to TRBJ1-5; 8 nucleotides line up with TRBD1. Germline-derived CDR1 and CDR2 are MNHEY and SVGAGI. This CDR3 is 14 amino acids long. V shed 6 bases and J 2 bases; nucleotides not matched to a gene: 3. The CDR3 loop is CASRDRVGNQPQHF. In nucleotides, the CDR3 is TGTGCCAGCAGGGACAGGGTTGGCAATCAGCCCCAGCATTTT.

The rearrangement joins TRBV5-1 to TRBJ1-5; a possible D gene is TRBD1 (6 bases). The V end was cut by 4 bases, the J end by 3 bases, with 14 bases between. Germline assignment: CDR1 SGHRS and CDR2 YFSETQ. The CDR3 spans 15 residues. The chain's CDR3 is CASSLGGDTNQPQHF. In nucleotides, the CDR3 is TGCGCCAGCAGCCTGGGCGGGGACACCAATCAGCCCCAGCATTTT.

CDR3 coding DNA: TGTGCCACCAGCAGAGAGGGGTCGGGTCTACCCTTTGAAGCTTTCTTT. This gives the protein CATSREGSGLPFEAFF. V gene TRBV15 combines with J gene TRBJ1-1; the D is unclear. The V and J ends lost 0 bases and 7 bases respectively, with 18 bases between them. The CDR3 sequence is 16 residues long. Germline V gene sequence: CDR1 LNHNV, CDR2 YYDKDF (reference sequence).

This clone was observed a handful of times. CDR3 in amino acids: CASSRRGSSYEQYF. The CDR3 DNA is TGTGCCAGCAGCCGTCGGGGGAGCTCCTACGAGCAGTACTTC. V and J are TRBV7-2 and TRBJ2-7; TRBD2 might be the D (6 bases). Germline CDR1 and CDR2: SGHTA and FQGNSA. The ends were cut back, 5 bases at V and 0 bases at J, with 11 bases in the middle. The CDR3 runs to 14 residues.

In its sample, this clone was seen a few times. The chain links TRBV28 to TRBJ2-7, with no clear D. This CDR3 has 15 residues. Between the trimmed V and J ends, which lost 7 bases and 0 bases, there was a span of 16 bases. CDR1 and CDR2 from the germline V gene are MDHEN and SYDVKM. The chain's CDR3 is CASKSPGRSSYEQYF. The CDR3 DNA follows: TGTGCCAGCAAAAGCCCGGGCCGTAGCTCCTACGAGCAGTACTTC.

CDR3 in DNA: TGTGCCAGCAACCCCTTGGCTAGCGGCCGCACAGATACGCAGTATTTT. Translated: CASNPLASGRTDTQYF. This chain links TRBV6-2 or TRBV6-3 with TRBJ2-3, with 7 bases that match TRBD2. Germline loops: CDR1 MNHEY, CDR2 SVGEGT. With V trimmed by 7 bases and J by 1 base, 11 bases remained unmatched. The CDR3 sequence is 16 residues long.

The V gene is TRBV10-3, the J gene TRBJ2-1; D tentatively reads TRBD1 or TRBD2 (5 bases each). Trimming removed 10 bases at V and 3 bases at J, with 13 bases between. CDR1 and CDR2 from the germline V gene are ENHRY and SYGVKD. The CDR3 is made up of 13 amino acids. CDR3 loop: CATYQGDYNEQFF. CDR3 nucleotide sequence: TGTGCCACGTACCAGGGAGACTACAATGAGCAGTTCTTC.

The chain carries TRBV5-1 and TRBJ2-7; 12 bases are a match to TRBD1. This CDR3 comprises 14 residues. CDR1 is SGHRS, CDR2 YFSETQ, per germline. Trimming removed 5 bases from V and 5 bases from J; junction bases left unmatched: 5. The DNA for the CDR3 is TGCGCCAGCAGATCCGGGACAGGGGGCAACGAGCAGTACTTC. Its protein is CASRSGTGGNEQYF.

The rearrangement joins TRBV4-3 to TRBJ1-1; no clear D gene. V lost 4 bases and J lost 2, with 8 bases in between. CDR1 is LGHNA and CDR2 is YSLEER in the germline V gene. CDR3 size: 13 residues. The CDR3 DNA reads TGCGCCAGCAGCCGGCAACTAAACACTGAAGCTTTCTTT. This translates into CASSRQLNTEAFF.

The V gene is TRBV25-1, the J gene TRBJ2-2, with D unclear. Looked up from germline, CDR1 is MGHDK and CDR2 is SYGVNS. CDR3 size: 13 residues. V lost 0 bases and J lost 8, with 7 bases in between. In DNA, the CDR3 is TGTGCCAGCAGTGAATATGGTTGGGGGGAGCTGTTTTTT. It is translated as CASSEYGWGELFF.

This sequence joins TRBV2 and TRBJ2-1; TRBD1 might be the D (5 bases). CDR1 and CDR2 (germline): SNHLY, FYNNEI. The CDR3 runs 18 residues. With 2 bases removed from V and 4 bases from J, the gap between germline ends came to 21 bases. CDR3 coding DNA: TGTGCCAGCAGTGAATATGGGGCTACTCTACCGGTTTACAATGAGCAGTTCTTC. This encodes CASSEYGATLPVYNEQFF.

The rearrangement uses TRBV19 and TRBJ1-1, with TRBD1 as a possible D gene (5 bases). V lost 5 bases, J lost 2 bases, and 12 bases lay in between. The CDR3 is 14 residues long. Germline V CDR1 and CDR2: LNHDA, SQIVND (reference sequence). CDR3 protein: CASSSLGGNTEAFF. DNA for the CDR3: TGTGCCAGTAGTTCCCTGGGGGGAAACACTGAAGCTTTCTTT.

This clone was observed a single time. The chain links TRBV29-1 to TRBJ2-7, with 9 positions matching TRBD1. After removal of 6 bases from V and 5 bases from J, the junction contained 8 bases not matched to a gene. Germline V gene data show CDR1 as SQVTM and CDR2 as ANQGSEA. This CDR3 has 13 residues. The CDR3 region has the DNA TGCAGCGTAGAGGGACAGGGTGTCAACGAGCAGTACTTC. Encoded protein: CSVEGQGVNEQYF.

The chain links TRBV7-9 to TRBJ1-6; the D gene is possibly TRBD1 (6 bases). The ends were cut back, 2 bases at V and 7 bases at J, with 18 bases in the middle. Germline loops: CDR1 SEHNR, CDR2 FQNEAQ (reference sequence). The CDR3 spans 17 residues. In DNA, the CDR3 is TGTGCCAGCAGCTTATGGGTGGGGGGCCGCTCGAATTCACCCCTCCACTTT. Amino acids: CASSLWVGGRSNSPLHF.

This clone was seen a single time. The rearrangement links TRBV18 to TRBJ1-2, with D tentatively TRBD1 (6 bases). Germline lookup yields CDR1 KGHSH and CDR2 LQKENI. This CDR3 contains 14 residues. V lost 3 bases and J 5 bases, leaving 13 bases between the germline ends. The CDR3 loop is CASSPGGAGYGYTF. In DNA form, the CDR3 reads TGTGCCAGCTCACCGGGGGGGGCTGGATATGGCTACACCTTC. Supplemented by reference TRBV18 and TRBJ1-2, the full variable domain reads NAGVMQNPRHLVRRRGQEARLRCSPMKGHSHVYWYRQLPEEGLKFMVYLQKENIIDESGMPKERFSAEFPKEGPSILRIQQVVRGDSAAYFCASSPGGAGYGYTFGSGTRLTVV.

The sample holds one count of this clone. V and J are TRBV5-4 and TRBJ2-1; the D gene is possibly TRBD2 (6 bases). V lost 0 bases, J lost 3 bases, and 13 bases lay in between. The CDR3 runs 16 residues. Germline loops: CDR1 SGHNT, CDR2 YYREEE (reference sequence). The CDR3 sequence: CASSLGGDSSYNEQFF. For the CDR3, the DNA is TGTGCCAGCAGCTTGGGTGGGGACTCGAGCTACAATGAGCAGTTCTTC.

The V call is TRBV5-1, the J call TRBJ2-7, with TRBD1 matching 9 bases. The CDR3 contains 13 residues. CDR1 and CDR2 (germline): SGHRS, YFSETQ. The junction had 4 bases not matched to a gene; V was cut back by 4 bases and J by 5 bases. As DNA, the CDR3 is TGCGCCAGCAGCGTGGGACAGGGAGACGAGCAGTACTTC. It yields the protein CASSVGQGDEQYF.